The entry below gives a single T cell receptor beta chain sequence along with its context. What it recognizes is unknown. These data are taken from a study of blood T cells in healthy people across ages. Across the whole study: The template switching approach captured approximately one barcoded beta molecule for every two T cells. General study findings and limits: Unsorted PBMCs ruled out conclusive naive versus antigen-experienced comparison.

There are 14 residues in the CDR3. V was clipped by 3 bases and J by 11 bases, with 19 bases between them. Then a second PCR, running about 6 to 12 cycles, was carried out with a sample-barcoded 5' primer and a J-beta primer mix. All cDNA molecules were each tagged by a template-switch adaptor with 12 random nucleotides. TCRdb used MiXCR to reprocess the 5' RACE reads, holding one entry per CDR3 protein. The sample comprises around 800,000 distinct CDR3 sequences, under 45% of which are singletons, and roughly a fifth rests with the top ten. This TCR came from a man aged 55 to 69 in good health. The rearrangement joins TRBV12-3 or TRBV12-4 to TRBJ2-5; D assignment may be TRBD1 or TRBD2 (5 bases each). The sample comprised blood. CDR3 in DNA: TGTGCCAGCAGTTTTGGGGGATCCTACAATGAGCAGTACTTC. This sequence encodes CASSFGGSYNEQYF.